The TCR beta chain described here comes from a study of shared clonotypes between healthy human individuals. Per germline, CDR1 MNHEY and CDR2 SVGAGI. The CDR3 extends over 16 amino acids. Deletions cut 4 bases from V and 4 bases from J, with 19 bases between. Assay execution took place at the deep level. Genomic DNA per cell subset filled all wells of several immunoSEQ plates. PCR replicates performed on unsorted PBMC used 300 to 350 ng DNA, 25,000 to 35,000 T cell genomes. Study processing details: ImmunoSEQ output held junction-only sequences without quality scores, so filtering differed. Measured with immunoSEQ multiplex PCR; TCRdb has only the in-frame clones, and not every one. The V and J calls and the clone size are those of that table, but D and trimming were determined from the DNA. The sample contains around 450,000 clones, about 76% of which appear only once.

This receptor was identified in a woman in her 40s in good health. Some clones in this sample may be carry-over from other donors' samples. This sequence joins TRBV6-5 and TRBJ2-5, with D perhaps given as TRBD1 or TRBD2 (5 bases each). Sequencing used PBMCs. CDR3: CASSSRDQRFGETQYF. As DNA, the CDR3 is TGTGCCAGCAGTTCCCGGGACCAGCGATTTGGAGAGACCCAGTACTTC.